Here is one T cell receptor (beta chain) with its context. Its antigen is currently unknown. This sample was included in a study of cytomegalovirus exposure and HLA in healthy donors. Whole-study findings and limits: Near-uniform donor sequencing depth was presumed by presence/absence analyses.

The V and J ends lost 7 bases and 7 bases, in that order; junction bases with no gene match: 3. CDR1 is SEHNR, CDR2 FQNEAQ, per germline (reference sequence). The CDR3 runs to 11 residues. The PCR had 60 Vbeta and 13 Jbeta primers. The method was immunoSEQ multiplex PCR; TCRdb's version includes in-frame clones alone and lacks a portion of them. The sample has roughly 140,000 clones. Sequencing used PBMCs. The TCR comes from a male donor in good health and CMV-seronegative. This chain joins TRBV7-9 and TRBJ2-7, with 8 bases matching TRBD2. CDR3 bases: TGTGCCAGCACCTCGGGGGGGGAGCAGTACTTC. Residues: CASTSGGEQYF.